The 20 T cell receptor beta chains given below trace back to one sample, sequenced in a study of patients and donors after allogeneic stem cell transplantation. TCRdb analysed the RT-PCR reads with MiXCR anew, one entry per CDR3 protein. The data hold a few thousand distinct CDR3 sequences, with 3.9% observed a single time. The specimen sequenced was blood, either unsorted or a sorted T cell fraction (not recorded which). These receptors were obtained from a human donor who was either an allogeneic HSCT recipient or a stem cell or donor lymphocyte infusion donor (not recorded which). It is not recorded whose cells these are; they may come from a transplant donor.

This clonotype is deemed large. The rearrangement joins TRBV29-1 to TRBJ1-1; D is unresolved. The germline V and J ends were trimmed by 5 bases and 1 base, with 8 bases remaining between them. CDR1 is SQVTM and CDR2 is ANQGSEA in the germline V gene. This CDR3 region has 12 residues. Here the CDR3 reads CSVRSGNTEAFF. The CDR3 DNA sequence: TGCAGCGTTAGATCAGGGAACACTGAAGCTTTCTTT.

This clonotype is deemed medium-sized. The chain combines TRBV7-8 with TRBJ1-2; D unclear. Germline CDR1 is SGHVS and CDR2 is FQNEAQ. V lost 0 bases, J lost 2 bases, and 10 bases lay in between. The CDR3 has 15 amino acids. The CDR3 loop reads CASSLALDGNYGYTF. As DNA, the CDR3 is TGTGCCAGCAGCTTAGCGCTCGACGGAAACTATGGCTACACCTTC.

This clonotype was counted ten times or more. The chain uses TRBV27 and TRBJ2-3; D gene unclear. Germline V gene sequence: CDR1 MNHEY, CDR2 SMNVEV (reference sequence). V gave up 2 bases and J gave up 6 bases, with 9 bases separating them. The CDR3 contains 13 residues. CDR3 sequence reads: CASSLPFVDTQYF. The CDR3 coding sequence is TGTGCCAGCAGTTTACCCTTCGTGGATACGCAGTATTTT.

This clonotype was picked up many times. V usage is TRBV19 and J usage is TRBJ2-4; TRBD2 matches at 9 bases. Germline trimming cut 5 bases from V and 3 bases from J; bases unmatched to any gene: 8. The CDR3 is 16 amino acids. CDR1 LNHDA and CDR2 SQIVND come from the germline V gene (reference sequence). The CDR3 DNA follows: TGTGCCAGTAGTGATAGCGGGAGAGGTGGCAAAAACATTCAGTACTTC. Its translation is CASSDSGRGGKNIQYF.

This clonotype was recorded at least ten times. The chain links TRBV10-3 to TRBJ1-5, with 7 bases that match TRBD1. This CDR3 has 15 residues. Germline CDR1 is ENHRY and CDR2 is SYGVKD. V dropped 2 bases and J dropped 3; count of bases not matched to a gene: 4. The CDR3 protein is CAISEGQENNQPQHF. Written as DNA, the CDR3 is TGTGCCATCAGTGAGGGACAGGAGAACAATCAGCCCCAGCATTTT.

This clonotype was recorded at least ten times. This chain uses TRBV29-1 with TRBJ2-1; weak D call: TRBD1 (6 bases). The V and J ends lost 6 bases and 0 bases respectively, with 15 bases between them. This CDR3 comprises 15 residues. Germline CDR1 SQVTM, CDR2 ANQGSEA. CDR3 in amino acids: CSVQTGLLSYNEQFF. The CDR3 DNA is TGCAGCGTCCAGACAGGCCTTCTCTCCTACAATGAGCAGTTCTTC.

This clonotype was detected many times. This chain joins TRBV7-2 and TRBJ2-1, with D perhaps TRBD2 (6 bases). In germline, CDR1 is SGHTA, CDR2 FQGNSA. The CDR3 contains 14 residues. Between the trimmed V and J ends, which lost 4 bases and 14 bases, there was a span of 21 bases. The CDR3 DNA reads as TGTGCCAGCAGCTCCGGGACGGGCCTCTCGGGGGAGTTCTTC. Amino acids: CASSSGTGLSGEFF.

V gene TRBV3-1 combines with J gene TRBJ2-7; D is perhaps TRBD2 (6 bases). Trimming shortened V by 5 bases and J by 0 bases, and 8 bases separated the two germline ends. CDR1 and CDR2 from the germline V gene are LGHDT and YNNKEL (reference sequence). This CDR3 has 13 residues. The CDR3 DNA reads TGTGCCAGCAGCAAGACTAGCTCCTACGAGCAGTACTTC. Protein sequence: CASSKTSSYEQYF.

This clonotype was observed many times. This chain joins TRBV5-6 and TRBJ2-7; the D gene is possibly TRBD1 (6 bases). This CDR3 has 13 amino acids. V gave up 2 bases and J gave up 5 bases, with 11 bases separating them. Germline V gene sequence: CDR1 SGHDT, CDR2 YYEEEE. The CDR3 loop is CASSFPGQDEQYF. The CDR3 DNA reads as TGTGCCAGCAGCTTTCCGGGACAAGACGAGCAGTACTTC.

As for this clonotype: This may arise from a read error, as a much more abundant clone is one base away. Because it lacks the conserved phenylalanine or tryptophan at the end, this CDR3 is likely a read error. The DNA is left out, because the CDR3 cannot be placed on it with certainty; the CDR3 is given as TCRdb lists it. V usage is TRBV20-1 and J usage is TRBJ1-2. The CDR3 adds up to 12 amino acids, both ends counted. Germline assignment: CDR1 DFQATT and CDR2 SNEGSKA (reference sequence). The CDR3 loop is CSARDVNYGYTL.

This clonotype was seen repeatedly, ten times or more. The gene calls are TRBV6-5 and TRBJ2-1; TRBD2 aligns across 8 bases. Germline V gene lookup returns CDR1 MNHEY and CDR2 SVGAGI. The CDR3 runs to 15 residues. Unmatched junction bases numbered 10, after V lost 6 bases and J lost 6 bases. The CDR3 sequence is CASSPQAGVGNEQFF. CDR3 coding DNA: TGTGCCAGCAGCCCCCAAGCGGGAGTCGGCAATGAGCAGTTCTTC.

This clonotype has at least ten counts. This rearrangement joins TRBV5-1 to TRBJ2-3, with TRBD2 as a possible D gene (5 bases). Trimming took off 4 bases at V and 2 bases at J, with 14 bases between the two ends. The germline CDR1 and CDR2 sequences are SGHRS and YFSETQ. This CDR3 is built from 15 residues. The CDR3 coding sequence is TGCGCCAGCAGCCCGTACCCCGGGGACACAGATACGCAGTATTTT. This encodes CASSPYPGDTDTQYF.

This clonotype was observed many times. The chain uses TRBV4-2 and TRBJ2-3, with D hard to call. V was pared by 0 bases and J by 3 bases, with 13 bases between. The CDR3 contains 16 residues. Per germline, CDR1 LGHNA and CDR2 YNFKEQ. CDR3 in DNA: TGTGCCAGCAGCCAAGAGGTCGGTTTATTAACAGATACGCAGTATTTT. This translates into CASSQEVGLLTDTQYF.

In its sample, this clonotype was seen many times. The J gene is TRBJ2-3, the V gene TRBV9; D is ambiguous. The CDR3 is 14 amino acids. V was trimmed by 2 bases and J by 0 bases, leaving 7 bases between them. Germline CDR1 and CDR2: SGDLS and YYNGEE. The CDR3 coding sequence is TGTGCCAGCAGCGTTCGTGGGAGCACAGATACGCAGTATTTT. Translation gives CASSVRGSTDTQYF.

Judged by abundance, this clonotype is large. The chain joins TRBV28 to TRBJ2-7, with D possibly matching TRBD1 (6 bases). The germline CDR1 and CDR2 sequences are MDHEN and SYDVKM. The CDR3 spans 13 residues. The V end was cut by 5 bases, the J end by 6 bases, with 14 bases between. The CDR3 bases are TGTGCCAGCAGTGCCTCCGGGACAATCGAGCAGTACTTC. This gives the protein CASSASGTIEQYF. The full variable domain, in which reference TRBV28 and TRBJ2-7 provide the parts outside the CDR3, is DVKVTQSSRYLVKRTGEKVFLECVQDMDHENMFWYRQDPGLGLRLIYFSYDVKMKEKGDIPEGYSVSREKKERFSLILESASTNQTSMYLCASSASGTIEQYFGPGTRLTVT.

The rearrangement joins TRBV3-1 to TRBJ2-7, with 10 bases matching TRBD2. CDR3 length: 15 amino acids. The V gene's germline CDR1 is LGHDT and CDR2 YNNKEL (reference sequence). V trimming: 1 base; J trimming: 5 bases; junction bases outside the gene matches: 5. CDR3 nucleotide sequence: TGTGCCAGCAGCCAAGTGGCTAGCGGGAGCGACGAGCAGTACTTC. Amino acid sequence: CASSQVASGSDEQYF.

This clonotype was observed a few times. The gene calls are TRBV5-1 and TRBJ2-7, with 8 bases aligning to TRBD2. CDR1 SGHRS and CDR2 YFSETQ come from the germline V gene. There are 15 residues in the CDR3. V dropped 0 bases and J dropped 4; count of bases not matched to a gene: 6. CDR3 in amino acids: CASSLGPSGLYEQYF. The CDR3 nucleotides are TGCGCCAGCAGCTTGGGGCCTAGCGGGCTATACGAGCAGTACTTC.

This clonotype is categorized as medium-sized (0.01 to 0.1%). The genes are TRBV10-1 and TRBJ1-1, with 8 bases fitting TRBD1. V lost 5 bases and J lost 5; bases outside the gene matches: 7. There are 14 residues in the CDR3. Germline V gene data show CDR1 as WNHNN and CDR2 as SYGVQD (reference sequence). The CDR3 bases are TGCGCCAGCAGTACAGGGGGTGTGGGTACTGAAGCTTTCTTT. Its protein product is CASSTGGVGTEAFF.

This clonotype counts as medium-sized. V and J are TRBV6-5 and TRBJ1-5; 8 bases align to TRBD1. V shed 2 bases, J shed 4 bases, and the junction held 4 bases outside the gene matches. In germline, CDR1 is MNHEY, CDR2 SVGAGI. This CDR3 is 15 amino acids long. CDR3 loop: CASSYAGGSNQPQHF. The DNA for the CDR3 is TGTGCCAGCAGTTACGCAGGGGGCTCGAATCAGCCCCAGCATTTT.

This clonotype was counted ten times or more. V usage is TRBV7-2 and J usage is TRBJ2-1, with 12 bases lining up with TRBD2. CDR1 and CDR2 (germline): SGHTA, FQGNSA. The CDR3 has 16 residues. The V and J ends lost 1 base and 7 bases, in that order; junction bases with no gene match: 5. CDR3 amino acids: CASSLDIGLAGNEQFF. Here the CDR3 DNA reads TGTGCCAGCAGCTTAGACATTGGACTAGCGGGGAATGAGCAGTTCTTC.